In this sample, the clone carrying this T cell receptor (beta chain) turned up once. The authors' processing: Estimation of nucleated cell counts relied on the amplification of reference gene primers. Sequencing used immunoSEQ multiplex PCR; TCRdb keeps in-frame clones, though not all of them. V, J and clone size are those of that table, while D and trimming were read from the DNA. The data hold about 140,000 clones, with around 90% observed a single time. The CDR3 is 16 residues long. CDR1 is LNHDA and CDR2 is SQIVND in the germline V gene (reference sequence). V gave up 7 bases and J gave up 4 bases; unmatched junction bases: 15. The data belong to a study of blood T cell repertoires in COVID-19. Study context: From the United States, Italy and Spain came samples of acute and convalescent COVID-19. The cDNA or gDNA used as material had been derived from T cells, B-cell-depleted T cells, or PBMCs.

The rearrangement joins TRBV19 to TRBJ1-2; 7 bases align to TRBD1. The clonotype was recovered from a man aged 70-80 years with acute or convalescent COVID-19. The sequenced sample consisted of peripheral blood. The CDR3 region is CASIRPGQAGGYGYTF. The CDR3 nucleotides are TGTGCCAGTATTCGACCCGGACAGGCGGGGGGCTATGGCTACACCTTC.